Listed here is a single T cell receptor beta chain. Antigen: not known. The source of the sample is a study of beta chain features in type 1 diabetes. The study's findings and limits: Patients' naive, central memory and regulatory TCRB repertoires appeared more alike than those of healthy donors. All four CD4+ subsets of Type 1 diabetes patients contained TCRB CDR3s that were moderately but significantly shorter.

The whole isolated RNA underwent reverse transcription, so sequencing captured expressed TCRB transcripts. Generated by immunoSEQ multiplex PCR, the TCRdb table keeps only in-frame clones and is missing some. This sample has roughly 150,000 clones, with approximately 8.7% found just once. The sequence came from a woman aged 25 to 39 with type 1 diabetes. Material: central memory CD4+ T cells from blood.

CDR3 region: CASRRADIGNQPQHF. In DNA form, the CDR3 reads TGTGCCAGCAGGCGGGCAGATATTGGCAATCAGCCCCAGCATTTT. The V and J genes are TRBV2 and TRBJ1-5; D is unclear. V lost 6 bases and J lost 2, with 14 bases in between. Germline V gives CDR1 SNHLY, CDR2 FYNNEI. The length of the CDR3 is 15 residues.